One T cell receptor (beta chain) is described in this entry. This clonotype was counted only a few times. The antigen it recognizes is unknown. No clone much larger than this one lies a single base away; base qualities are absent. These data originate in a study of T-cell reconstitution after alpha-beta-depleted transplantation in children (dated by TCRdb to about 2016). Looking at the study overall: Using TCR repertoire profiling, the study quantitatively followed how T-cell immune reconstitution unfolded in children after TCRalphabeta/CD19-depleted allogeneic hematopoietic cell transplantation.

The CDR3 covers 16 residues, taking in both the cysteine and the phenylalanine. Only the CDR3 DNA stays, 48 bases, in frame from base 1. CDR1 and CDR2 are drawn from the germline V gene: SGHRS, YFSETQ. Trimming costs V 1 base and J 4 bases, and their ends lie 12 bases apart. The library was made by PCR. TCRdb lists the instrument as Illumina HiSeq 2500. Molecular barcoding was employed in the preparation of TCR libraries, with unique molecular identifiers being used to normalize TCRbeta repertoire quantification. TCRdb's own reprocessing of the public reads used fastp at Q25 and MiXCR and kept productive beta chains. Each CDR3 protein gets just one entry, which takes the most common genes and DNA from the rows behind it. In this sample the table shows approximately 240,000 distinct CDR3 sequences, more than 7.5% of which occur a single time. About 4.9% of the sample rests with the top ten.

The sample here was PBMCs from the stem cell graft donor, taken from the stem cell graft. The rearrangement combines TRBV5-1 with TRBJ2-6; too little of a D gene remains to name it. This sequence was found in a human donor who donated a stem cell graft to a child with SCID. The DNA sequence reads TGCGCCAGCAGCTTGAAACACGATACGGGGGCCAACGTCCTGACTTTC. Its translation is CASSLKHDTGANVLTF.